The clone carrying this T cell receptor beta chain was found many times. Its antigen is not known. CDR1 and CDR2 (germline): SEHNR, FQNEAQ (reference sequence). The CDR3 runs to 17 residues. The germline V and J ends were trimmed by 5 bases and 0 bases, with 19 bases remaining between them. The sample belongs to a study of T cell repertoires in cytomegalovirus infection. At the level of the study: An indication of both CMV infection and matching HLA type came from public TCR beta signatures.

TCRdb reanalysed the reads using MiXCR and keeps one entry per CDR3 protein. The sample holds about 600,000 distinct CDR3 sequences, 24% seen once. Study observations and caveats: HLA-C-restricted, CMV-specific TCR beta clonotypes were dominant ex vivo. Individuals carrying CMV plus the relevant HLA were identified by cumulative frequency of public TCR beta families.

The sample consisted of CD8+ T cells from PBMCs. This chain joins TRBV7-9 and TRBJ1-1; D is undetermined. This sequence originates from a human donor in good health (CMV status not recorded). Some clones in this sample may be carry-over from other donors' samples. The CDR3 DNA sequence: TGTGCCAGCAGCCTCCCCTTACAGTGGAGTTTGAACACTGAAGCTTTCTTT. As protein: CASSLPLQWSLNTEAFF.